Below, one TCR beta chain is given with its context. Its target is unknown. Losses at the gene ends were 5 bases for V and 8 bases for J; bases not matched to a gene: 12. CDR3 length: 14 amino acids. The V gene's germline CDR1 is SQVTM and CDR2 ANQGSEA. The data were taken from a study of CD8 T cells in ankylosing spondylitis. Notes on the study in general: Both synovial fluid and blood in reactive arthritis had previously been reported to carry some motif variants. Blood from ankylosing spondylitis patients appeared to carry a characteristic roughly eight-variant TCR beta motif. It was reported that disease-linked clones were significantly enriched in matched ankylosing spondylitis synovial fluid.

Quantitative 5'-RACE was performed with molecular barcodes, and it yielded the TCR beta libraries. TCRdb passed the 5' RACE reads through MiXCR, listing each CDR3 protein once. The sample yields approximately 540,000 distinct CDR3 sequences, 10% to 15% seen once. The origin of this receptor is a male donor with ankylosing spondylitis. The chain carries TRBV29-1 and TRBJ1-2; 9 positions agree with TRBD1. The specimen sequenced was blood, either unsorted or a sorted T cell fraction (not recorded which). CDR3 sequence: CSVLWTGEIGGYTF. Written as DNA, the CDR3 is TGCAGCGTTCTCTGGACAGGGGAAATAGGCGGCTACACCTTC.